The entry that follows covers one T cell receptor (beta chain) sequence. Its antigen is not known. CDR1 is SGHRS and CDR2 is YFSETQ in the germline V gene. Trimming took 4 bases from V and 0 from J; bases not matched to a gene: 8. This CDR3 has 16 amino acids. The sample belongs to a study of blood T cells in healthy people across ages. Whole-study findings and limits: TCR beta diversity was tightly associated with the proportion of naive T cells. Older individuals had lower TCR beta diversity per million T cells (the decline was roughly linear). The study could not conclusively compare naive and antigen-experienced cells, given its unsorted PBMCs.

The authors ran a second PCR of about 6 to 11 cycles using a sample-barcoded 5' primer and a J-beta primer mix. TCRdb reanalysed the 5' RACE reads using MiXCR and keeps one entry per CDR3 protein. The table shows approximately 1.5 million distinct CDR3 sequences, with about 35% occurring only once. The J gene is TRBJ2-5, the V gene TRBV5-1; 8 bases map to TRBD2. Sequencing used blood. This clonotype originated in a woman aged 30 to 39 in good health. The CDR3 is CASSALLAAYQETQYF. The CDR3 region has the DNA TGCGCCAGCAGCGCGCTACTAGCGGCGTACCAAGAGACCCAGTACTTC.